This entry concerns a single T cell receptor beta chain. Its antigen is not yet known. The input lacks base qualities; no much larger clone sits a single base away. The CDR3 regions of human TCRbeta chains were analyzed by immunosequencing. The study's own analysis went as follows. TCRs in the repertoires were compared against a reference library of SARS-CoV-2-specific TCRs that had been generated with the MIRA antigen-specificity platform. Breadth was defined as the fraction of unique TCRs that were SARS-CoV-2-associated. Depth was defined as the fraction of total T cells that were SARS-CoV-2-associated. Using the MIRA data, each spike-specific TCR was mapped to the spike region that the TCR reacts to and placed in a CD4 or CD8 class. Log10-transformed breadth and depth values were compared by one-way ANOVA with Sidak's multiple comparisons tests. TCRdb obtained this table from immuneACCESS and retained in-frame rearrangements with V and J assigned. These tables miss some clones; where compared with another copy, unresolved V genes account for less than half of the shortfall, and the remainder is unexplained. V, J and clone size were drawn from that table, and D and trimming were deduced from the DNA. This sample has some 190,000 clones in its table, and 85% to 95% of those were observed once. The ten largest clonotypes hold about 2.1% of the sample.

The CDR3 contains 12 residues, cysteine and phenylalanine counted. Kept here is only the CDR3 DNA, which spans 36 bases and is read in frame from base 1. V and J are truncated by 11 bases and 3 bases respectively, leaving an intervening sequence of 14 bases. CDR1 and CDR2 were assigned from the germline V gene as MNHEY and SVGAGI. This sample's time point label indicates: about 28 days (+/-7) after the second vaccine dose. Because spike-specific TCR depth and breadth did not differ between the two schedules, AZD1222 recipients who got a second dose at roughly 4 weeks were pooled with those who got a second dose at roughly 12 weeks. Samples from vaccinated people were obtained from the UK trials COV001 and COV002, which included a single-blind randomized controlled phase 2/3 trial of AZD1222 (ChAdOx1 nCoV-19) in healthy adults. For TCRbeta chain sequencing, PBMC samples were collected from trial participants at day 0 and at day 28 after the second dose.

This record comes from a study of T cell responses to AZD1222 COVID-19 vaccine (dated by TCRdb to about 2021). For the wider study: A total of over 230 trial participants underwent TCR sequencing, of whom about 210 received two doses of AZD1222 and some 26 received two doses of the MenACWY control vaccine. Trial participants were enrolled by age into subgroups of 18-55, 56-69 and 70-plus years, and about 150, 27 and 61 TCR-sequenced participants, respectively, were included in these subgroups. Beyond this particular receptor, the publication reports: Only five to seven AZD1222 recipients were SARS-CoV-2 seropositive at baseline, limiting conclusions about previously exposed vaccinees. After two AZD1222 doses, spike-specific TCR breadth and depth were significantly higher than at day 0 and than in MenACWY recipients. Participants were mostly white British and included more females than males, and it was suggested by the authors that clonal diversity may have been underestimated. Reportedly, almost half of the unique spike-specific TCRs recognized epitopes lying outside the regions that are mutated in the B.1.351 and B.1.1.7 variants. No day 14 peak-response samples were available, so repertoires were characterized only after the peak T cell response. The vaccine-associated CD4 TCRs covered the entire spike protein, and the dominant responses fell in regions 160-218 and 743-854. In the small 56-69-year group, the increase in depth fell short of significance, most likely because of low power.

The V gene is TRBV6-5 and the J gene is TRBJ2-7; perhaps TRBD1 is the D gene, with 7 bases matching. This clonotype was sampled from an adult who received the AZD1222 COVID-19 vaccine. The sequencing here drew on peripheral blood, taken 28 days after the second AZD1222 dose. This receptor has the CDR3 CAAGQGDYEQYF. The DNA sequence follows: TGTGCCGCGGGGCAGGGGGACTACGAGCAGTACTTC.